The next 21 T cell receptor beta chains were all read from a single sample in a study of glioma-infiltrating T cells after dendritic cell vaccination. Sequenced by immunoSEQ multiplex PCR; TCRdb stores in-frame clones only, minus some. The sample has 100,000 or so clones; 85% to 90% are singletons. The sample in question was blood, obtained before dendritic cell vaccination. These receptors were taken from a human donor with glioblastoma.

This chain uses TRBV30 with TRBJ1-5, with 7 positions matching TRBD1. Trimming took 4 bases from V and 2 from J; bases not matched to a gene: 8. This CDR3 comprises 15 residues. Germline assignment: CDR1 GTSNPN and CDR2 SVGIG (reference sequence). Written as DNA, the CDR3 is TGTGCCTGGACCCCTCAAGGGGGCCGCAATCAGCCCCAGCATTTT. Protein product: CAWTPQGGRNQPQHF.

The CDR3 bases are TGCGCCAGCAGCTTGCCCCTCTCCTACGAGCAGTACTTC. It translates to CASSLPLSYEQYF. J is TRBJ2-7 and V is TRBV5-1, with D unresolved. Germline V gene sequence: CDR1 SGHRS, CDR2 YFSETQ. The length of the CDR3 is 13 residues. V shed 1 base and J shed 0 bases, with 5 bases lying between them.

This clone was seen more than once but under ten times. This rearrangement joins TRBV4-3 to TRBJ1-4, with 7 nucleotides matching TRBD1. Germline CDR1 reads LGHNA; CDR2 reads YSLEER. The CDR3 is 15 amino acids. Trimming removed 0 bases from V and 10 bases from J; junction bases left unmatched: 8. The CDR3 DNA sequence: TGCGCCAGCAGCCAAGATAGGGCAGGGGGAGGAAAACTGTTTTTT. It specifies CASSQDRAGGGKLFF.

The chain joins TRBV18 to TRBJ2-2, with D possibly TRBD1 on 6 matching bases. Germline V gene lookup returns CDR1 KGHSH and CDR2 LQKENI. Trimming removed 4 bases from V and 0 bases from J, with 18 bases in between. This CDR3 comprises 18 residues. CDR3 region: CASSLYTGTNTNTGELFF. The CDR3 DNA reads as TGTGCCAGCTCACTATATACCGGGACAAACACGAACACCGGGGAGCTGTTTTTT.

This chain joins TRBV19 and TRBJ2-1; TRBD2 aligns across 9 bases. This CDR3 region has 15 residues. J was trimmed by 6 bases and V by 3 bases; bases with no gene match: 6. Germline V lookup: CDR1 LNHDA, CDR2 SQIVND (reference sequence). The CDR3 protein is CASSILAGRGNEQFF. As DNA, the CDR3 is TGTGCCAGTAGTATCCTAGCGGGAAGGGGCAATGAGCAGTTCTTC.

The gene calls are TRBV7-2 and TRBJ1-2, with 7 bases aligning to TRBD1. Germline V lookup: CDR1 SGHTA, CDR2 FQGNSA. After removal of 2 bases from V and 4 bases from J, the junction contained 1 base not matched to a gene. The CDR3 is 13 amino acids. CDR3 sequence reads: CASSLSGGYGYTF. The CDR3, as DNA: TGTGCCAGCAGCTTATCAGGGGGCTATGGCTACACCTTC.

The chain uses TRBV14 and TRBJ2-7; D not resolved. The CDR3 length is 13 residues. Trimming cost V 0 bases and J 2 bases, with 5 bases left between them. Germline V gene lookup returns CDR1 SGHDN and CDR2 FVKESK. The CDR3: CASSQDDTYEQYF. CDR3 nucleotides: TGTGCCAGCAGCCAAGATGACACCTACGAGCAGTACTTC. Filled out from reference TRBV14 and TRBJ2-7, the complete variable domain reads EAGVTQFPSHSVIEKGQTVTLRCDPISGHDNLYWYRRVMGKEIKFLLHFVKESKQDESGMPNNRFLAERTGGTYSTLKVQPAELEDSGVYFCASSQDDTYEQYFGPGTRLTVT.

The CDR3 coding sequence is TGTGCCAGCAGTTTCCTCGGACAGGGAAACTATGGCTACACCTTC. Its protein product is CASSFLGQGNYGYTF. V gene TRBV27 combines with J gene TRBJ1-2; 8 bases fit TRBD1. The CDR3 has 15 residues. The V gene's germline CDR1 is MNHEY and CDR2 SMNVEV (reference sequence). V gave up 3 bases and J gave up 2 bases; unmatched junction bases: 5.

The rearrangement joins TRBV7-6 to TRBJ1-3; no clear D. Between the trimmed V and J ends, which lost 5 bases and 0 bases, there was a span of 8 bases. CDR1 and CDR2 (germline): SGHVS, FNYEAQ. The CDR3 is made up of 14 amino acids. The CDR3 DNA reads TGTGCCAGCAGCCCGGGGATCTCTGGAAACACCATATATTTT. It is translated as CASSPGISGNTIYF.

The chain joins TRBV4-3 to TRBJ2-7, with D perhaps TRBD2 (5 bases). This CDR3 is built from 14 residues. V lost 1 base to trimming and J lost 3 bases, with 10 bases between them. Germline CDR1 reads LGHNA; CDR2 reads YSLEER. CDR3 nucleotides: TGCGCCAGCAGCCAAGCCCAGGAGGTCTACGAGCAGTACTTC. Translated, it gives CASSQAQEVYEQYF.

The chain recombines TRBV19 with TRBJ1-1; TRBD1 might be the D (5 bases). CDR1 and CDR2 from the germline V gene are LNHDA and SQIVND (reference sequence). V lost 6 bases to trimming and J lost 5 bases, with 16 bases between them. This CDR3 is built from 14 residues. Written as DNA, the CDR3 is TGTGCCAGTAGGATACAGGTGGCTGGTACTGAAGCTTTCTTT. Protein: CASRIQVAGTEAFF.

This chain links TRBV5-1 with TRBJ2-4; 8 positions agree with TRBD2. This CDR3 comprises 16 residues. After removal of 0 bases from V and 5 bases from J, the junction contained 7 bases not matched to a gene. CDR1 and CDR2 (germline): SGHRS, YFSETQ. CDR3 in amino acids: CASSLAGSGGQNIQYF. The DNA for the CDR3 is TGCGCCAGCAGCTTGGCTGGATCGGGGGGGCAAAACATTCAGTACTTC.

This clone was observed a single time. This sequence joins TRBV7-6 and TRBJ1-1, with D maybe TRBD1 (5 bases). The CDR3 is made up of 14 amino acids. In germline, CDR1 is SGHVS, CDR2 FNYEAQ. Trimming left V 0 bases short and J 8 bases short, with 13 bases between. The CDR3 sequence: CASSLAGAPNEAFF. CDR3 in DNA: TGTGCCAGCAGCTTAGCAGGGGCGCCTAACGAAGCTTTCTTT. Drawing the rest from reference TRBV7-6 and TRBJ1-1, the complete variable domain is GAGVSQSPRYKVTKRGQDVALRCDPISGHVSLYWYRQALGQGPEFLTYFNYEAQQDKSGLPNDRFSAERPEGSISTLTIQRTEQRDSAMYRCASSLAGAPNEAFFGQGTRLTVV.

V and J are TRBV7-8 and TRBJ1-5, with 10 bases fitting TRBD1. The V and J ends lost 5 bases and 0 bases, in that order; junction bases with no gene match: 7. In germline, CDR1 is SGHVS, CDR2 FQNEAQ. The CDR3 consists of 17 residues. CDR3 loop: CASSPGTGEYSNQPQHF. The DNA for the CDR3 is TGTGCCAGCAGCCCCGGGACAGGGGAATATAGCAATCAGCCCCAGCATTTT.

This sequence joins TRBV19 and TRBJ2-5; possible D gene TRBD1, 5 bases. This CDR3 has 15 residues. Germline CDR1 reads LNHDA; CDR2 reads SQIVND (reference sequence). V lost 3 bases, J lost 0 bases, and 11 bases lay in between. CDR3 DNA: TGTGCCAGTAGTATCAGGGCCGACAACCAAGAGACCCAGTACTTC. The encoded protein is CASSIRADNQETQYF.

The CDR3, as DNA: TGTGCCAGCAGCTCGGGACTAGCGGGAGAGAAGGCAGATACGCAGTATTTT. Its translation is CASSSGLAGEKADTQYF. V is TRBV7-7 and J is TRBJ2-3; TRBD2 matches 14 bases. Germline-derived CDR1 and CDR2 are SSHAT and FNYEAQ (reference sequence). This CDR3 is built from 17 residues. Trimming removed 4 bases from V and 4 bases from J; junction bases left unmatched: 7.

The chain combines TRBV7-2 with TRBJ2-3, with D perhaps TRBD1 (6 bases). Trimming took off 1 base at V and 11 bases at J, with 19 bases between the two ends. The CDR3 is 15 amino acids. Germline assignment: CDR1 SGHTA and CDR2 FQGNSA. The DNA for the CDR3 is TGTGCCAGCAGCTTAGGAAGGAACAGGGTCCGGCAGCAGTATTTT. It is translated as CASSLGRNRVRQQYF.

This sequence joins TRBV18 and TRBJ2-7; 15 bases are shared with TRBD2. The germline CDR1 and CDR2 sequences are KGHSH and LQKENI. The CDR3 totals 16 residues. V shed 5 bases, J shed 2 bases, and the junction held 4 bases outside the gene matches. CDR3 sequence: CASSTGTSGGTYEQYF. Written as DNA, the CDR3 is TGTGCCAGCTCAACCGGGACTAGCGGGGGGACCTACGAGCAGTACTTC.

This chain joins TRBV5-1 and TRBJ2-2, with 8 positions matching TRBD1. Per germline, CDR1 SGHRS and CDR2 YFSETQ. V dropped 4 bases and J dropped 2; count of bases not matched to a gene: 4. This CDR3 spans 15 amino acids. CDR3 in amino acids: CASSPGQGNTGELFF. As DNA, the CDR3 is TGCGCCAGCAGCCCCGGACAGGGAAACACCGGGGAGCTGTTTTTT.

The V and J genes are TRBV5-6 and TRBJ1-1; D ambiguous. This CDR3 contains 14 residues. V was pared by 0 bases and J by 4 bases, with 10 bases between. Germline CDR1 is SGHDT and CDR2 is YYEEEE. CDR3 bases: TGTGCCAGCAGCTTGGCCCTCTCAGGCACTGAAGCTTTCTTT. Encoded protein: CASSLALSGTEAFF. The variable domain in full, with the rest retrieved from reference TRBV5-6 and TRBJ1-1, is DAGVTQSPTHLIKTRGQQVTLRCSPKSGHDTVSWYQQALGQGPQFIFQYYEEEERQRGNFPDRFSGHQFPNYSSELNVNALLLGDSALYLCASSLALSGTEAFFGQGTRLTVV.

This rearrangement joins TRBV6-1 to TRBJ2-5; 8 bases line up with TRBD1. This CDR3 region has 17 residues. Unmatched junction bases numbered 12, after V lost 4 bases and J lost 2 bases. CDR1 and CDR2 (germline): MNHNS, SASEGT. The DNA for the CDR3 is TGTGCCAGCAGTGGAGAGGAGGGCAGGGGGCGGCAAGAGACCCAGTACTTC. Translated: CASSGEEGRGRQETQYF.